The 20 T cell receptor beta chains below come from one sample, sequenced in a study of blood T cell repertoires in COVID-19. Sequencing used immunoSEQ multiplex PCR; TCRdb keeps in-frame clones, though not all of them. The table has 280,000 or so clones, 85% to 90% seen once; the top ten hold 2.9%. The sequenced sample was PBMCs or T cells enriched from blood (not recorded which). The receptors originated from a woman between 50 and 59 years old who had been exposed to COVID-19.

V gene TRBV5-1 combines with J gene TRBJ1-4, with 8 bases lining up with TRBD1. The ends lost 2 bases at V and 7 bases at J; junction bases unmatched: 10. In germline, CDR1 is SGHRS, CDR2 YFSETQ. The length of the CDR3 is 16 residues. CDR3 bases: TGCGCCAGCAGCTTAGCAGGGGGCGGTCTGGGTGAAAAACTGTTTTTT. Encoded protein: CASSLAGGGLGEKLFF.

V and J are TRBV4-2 and TRBJ1-4; D may be TRBD1 (6 bases). This CDR3 has 16 amino acids. Trimming took 4 bases from V and 0 from J, leaving 12 bases between them. From germline, CDR1 is LGHNA and CDR2 YNFKEQ. The CDR3: CASSPQGPATNEKLFF. The CDR3, as DNA: TGTGCCAGCAGCCCACAGGGCCCTGCAACTAATGAAAAACTGTTTTTT.

The chain recombines TRBV4-1 with TRBJ2-1; TRBD1 aligns across 7 bases. Trimming at V came to 1 base and at J to 8 bases, leaving 11 bases not matched to a gene. Per germline, CDR1 MGHRA and CDR2 YSYEKL. CDR3 length: 16 residues. For the CDR3, the DNA is TGCGCCAGCAGCCAAGGACCGGGACAGAGATGGGATGAGCAGTTCTTC. As protein: CASSQGPGQRWDEQFF.

The V gene is TRBV28, the J gene TRBJ2-3; TRBD2 agrees at 8 bases. V trimming: 3 bases; J trimming: 4 bases; junction bases outside the gene matches: 15. In germline, CDR1 is MDHEN, CDR2 SYDVKM. This CDR3 is 18 amino acids long. CDR3: CASSFGRGGAGVPDTQYF. CDR3 nucleotide sequence: TGTGCCAGCAGTTTTGGGCGCGGGGGAGCGGGGGTACCAGATACGCAGTATTTT.

The chain uses TRBV2 and TRBJ2-6; TRBD1 matches 7 bases. This CDR3 has 17 residues. Trimming at V came to 5 bases and at J to 0 bases, leaving 7 bases not matched to a gene. The germline gives CDR1 SNHLY, CDR2 FYNNEI. CDR3 residues: CASSYPGQSSGANVLTF. The CDR3 DNA follows: TGTGCCAGCAGTTATCCGGGACAGAGCTCTGGGGCCAACGTCCTGACTTTC.

The CDR3 sequence: CATTLRGGDRAGGTEAFF. DNA for the CDR3: TGTGCCACCACATTAAGGGGAGGGGACAGGGCAGGGGGCACTGAAGCTTTCTTT. This sequence joins TRBV7-2 and TRBJ1-1, with 9 bases matching TRBD1. The CDR3 is 18 residues long. Per germline, CDR1 SGHTA and CDR2 FQGNSA. Trimming removed 10 bases from V and 4 bases from J; junction bases left unmatched: 22. Variable domain in full (rest from reference TRBV7-2 and TRBJ1-1): GAGVSQSPSNKVTEKGKDVELRCDPISGHTALYWYRQSLGQGLEFLIYFQGNSAPDKSGLPSDRFSAERTGGSVSTLTIQRTQQEDSAVYLCATTLRGGDRAGGTEAFFGQGTRLTVV.

The chain combines TRBV27 with TRBJ2-7, with TRBD2 matching 14 bases. There are 17 residues in the CDR3. The germline CDR1 and CDR2 sequences are MNHEY and SMNVEV (reference sequence). With V trimmed by 5 bases and J by 0 bases, 6 bases remained unmatched. CDR3 protein: CASSPGLAGVFSYEQYF. For the CDR3, the DNA is TGTGCCAGCAGTCCGGGACTAGCGGGGGTTTTCTCCTACGAGCAGTACTTC.

V gene TRBV11-3 combines with J gene TRBJ2-1; 8 nucleotides agree with TRBD2. The CDR3 is made up of 14 amino acids. Germline assignment: CDR1 SGHNT and CDR2 YENEEA. V gave up 6 bases and J gave up 3 bases; unmatched junction bases: 4. This chain's CDR3 is CASRKAGDYNEQFF. In DNA form, the CDR3 reads TGTGCCAGCAGAAAAGCGGGGGACTACAATGAGCAGTTCTTC.

The rearrangement uses TRBV4-2 and TRBJ2-6; 8 nucleotides align to TRBD2. V lost 7 bases, J lost 0 bases, and 5 bases stayed unmatched. Germline V gene data show CDR1 as LGHNA and CDR2 as YNFKEQ. The CDR3 has 16 amino acids. CDR3 protein: CASTVAGISGANVLTF. In DNA form, the CDR3 reads TGTGCCAGCACCGTAGCGGGGATCTCTGGGGCCAACGTCCTGACTTTC.

The chain carries TRBV28 and TRBJ1-2, with D possibly matching TRBD1 (6 bases). Trimming shortened V by 6 bases and J by 3 bases, and 11 bases separated the two germline ends. Germline CDR1 and CDR2: MDHEN and SYDVKM. This CDR3 has 13 amino acids. The CDR3 DNA sequence: TGTGCCAGCAGGTCGGACAGTTACTATGGCTACACCTTC. Amino acids: CASRSDSYYGYTF.

This chain links TRBV3-1 (or the pseudogene TRBV3-2) with TRBJ2-5, with D possibly TRBD1 on 6 matching bases. The V gene lost 1 base and the J gene lost 0 bases, with 12 bases spanning the gap. Germline-derived CDR1 and CDR2 are LGHDT and YNNKEL (reference sequence). The CDR3 loop spans 16 amino acids. The CDR3 spells CASSQVTGQYQETQYF. The CDR3 region has the DNA TGTGCCAGCAGCCAAGTCACAGGGCAGTACCAAGAGACCCAGTACTTC.

J is TRBJ1-6 and V is TRBV19, with D perhaps matching TRBD1 (5 bases). In germline, CDR1 is LNHDA, CDR2 SQIVND (reference sequence). CDR3 length: 16 amino acids. Trimming left V 3 bases short and J 7 bases short, with 16 bases between. CDR3 in amino acids: CASSMLSMQGNSPLHF. The CDR3 coding sequence is TGTGCCAGTAGTATGCTTTCTATGCAGGGAAATTCACCCCTCCACTTT.

V and J are TRBV30 and TRBJ2-4, with 15 bases matching TRBD2. With V trimmed by 2 bases and J by 2 bases, 10 bases remained unmatched. Germline V gene lookup returns CDR1 GTSNPN and CDR2 SVGIG (reference sequence). This CDR3 has 19 amino acids. The CDR3 is CAWSRLEGTSGGTKNIQYF. CDR3 nucleotides: TGTGCCTGGAGTAGGTTGGAGGGGACTAGCGGGGGGACCAAAAACATTCAGTACTTC.

The V call is TRBV28, the J call TRBJ1-4; D is perhaps TRBD1 (6 bases). Per the germline V gene, CDR1 is MDHEN and CDR2 is SYDVKM. Trimming cost V 5 bases and J 7 bases, with 17 bases left between them. The CDR3 extends over 15 amino acids. DNA of the CDR3: TGTGCCAGCAGTCCAGGGGACCTGAGGAGTGAAAAACTGTTTTTT. Protein sequence: CASSPGDLRSEKLFF.

The V and J genes are TRBV27 and TRBJ1-6; possible D gene TRBD1, 6 bases. The V end lost 2 bases, the J end lost 5 bases, and 16 bases lay between the germline ends. Germline assignment: CDR1 MNHEY and CDR2 SMNVEV (reference sequence). The CDR3 length is 17 residues. The CDR3 spells CASSLRGAFRDNSPLHF. Written as DNA, the CDR3 is TGTGCCAGCAGTTTACGGGGGGCTTTTAGGGATAATTCACCCCTCCACTTT.

This sequence joins TRBV30 and TRBJ2-2; the match to TRBD2 covers 11 bases. The CDR3 runs 16 residues. Germline V gene lookup returns CDR1 GTSNPN and CDR2 SVGIG (reference sequence). Trimming cost V 2 bases and J 5 bases; bases outside gene matches: 7. Here the CDR3 reads CAWSSLAGGQTGELFF. CDR3 nucleotide sequence: TGTGCCTGGAGTTCATTAGCGGGGGGGCAAACCGGGGAGCTGTTTTTT.

V gene TRBV7-2 combines with J gene TRBJ1-2, with 7 positions matching TRBD1. V lost 5 bases to trimming and J lost 7 bases; unmatched junction nucleotides: 10. CDR1 is SGHTA and CDR2 is FQGNSA in the germline V gene. The CDR3 has 14 amino acids. The CDR3 region has the DNA TGTGCCAGCAGCGCCCGACAGGGTCTTGGTGGCTACACCTTC. Translating it yields CASSARQGLGGYTF.

A few counts support this clone. The chain has TRBV2 and TRBJ1-6; D not resolved. Germline V gene data show CDR1 as SNHLY and CDR2 as FYNNEI. The CDR3 is 12 amino acids. The V end lost 4 bases, the J end lost 13 bases, and 11 bases lay between the germline ends. In DNA form, the CDR3 reads TGTGCCAGCAGTGTAGGAAAAGCGCCCCTCCACTTT. The encoded protein is CASSVGKAPLHF. Looking up the rest from reference TRBV2 and TRBJ1-6 gives the full variable domain: EPEVTQTPSHQVTQMGQEVILRCVPISNHLYFYWYRQILGQKVEFLVSFYNNEISEKSEIFDDQFSVERPDGSNFTLKIRSTKLEDSAMYFCASSVGKAPLHFGNGTRLTVT.

The chain employs TRBV4-2 and TRBJ1-5; D is ambiguous. Between the trimmed V and J ends, which lost 0 bases and 5 bases, there was a span of 8 bases. Per germline, CDR1 LGHNA and CDR2 YNFKEQ. The CDR3 is 14 residues long. As DNA, the CDR3 is TGTGCCAGCAGCCAAGATCGGTTTGATCAGCCCCAGCATTTT. Its protein product is CASSQDRFDQPQHF.

V gene TRBV28 combines with J gene TRBJ2-3; TRBD2 agrees at 9 bases. Unmatched junction bases numbered 2, after V lost 1 base and J lost 0 bases. The CDR3 extends over 16 amino acids. Germline lookup yields CDR1 MDHEN and CDR2 SYDVKM. CDR3 nucleotides: TGTGCCAGCAGTTTATTTGCGGGGGGGAGCACAGATACGCAGTATTTT. Its translation: CASSLFAGGSTDTQYF.